This is a list of T cell receptor beta chains from one sample in a study of shared clonotypes between healthy human individuals. The protocol was immunoSEQ multiplex PCR, while the TCRdb copy is restricted to in-frame clones and leaves out a portion. The table has 2 million to 2.5 million clones, approximately 94% seen once. Sequenced input: naive CD4+ T cells sorted from blood. Receptors originate from a man aged 18 to 30 in good health. The CDR3 runs from the conserved cysteine through the conserved F or W. The D gene is left open where the match is weak. A row's size may be missing; if present it is once, few, many or a size class.

-	-	TRBJ2-2	12	TRBV30	CAWRGLGGELFF	TGTGCCTGGAGAGGGCTTGGCGGGGAGCTGTTTTTT
TRBD2	-	TRBJ2-1	15	TRBV6-6	CASSPGLAGGHGQFF	TGTGCCAGCAGTCCGGGACTAGCGGGGGGGCATGGGCAGTTCTTC
-	-	TRBJ2-3	16	TRBV5-1	CASRVRRDISTDTQYF	TGCGCCAGCAGAGTTCGGCGGGACATAAGCACAGATACGCAGTATTTT
-	-	TRBJ2-5	12	TRBV7-6	CASSLAWETQYF	TGTGCCAGCAGCTTAGCATGGGAGACCCAGTACTTC
-	-	TRBJ2-6	15	TRBV6-6	CASSYSGSGANVLTF	TGTGCCAGCAGTTACTCCGGCTCTGGGGCCAACGTCCTGACTTTC
-	-	TRBJ1-1	15	TRBV19	CASSSIGRGSAEAFF	TGTGCCAGTAGCTCTATCGGGCGGGGGAGCGCTGAAGCTTTCTTT
TRBD1	-	TRBJ1-1	15	TRBV25-1	CASSVLTGGSTEAFF	TGTGCCAGCAGTGTCCTGACAGGGGGGAGCACTGAAGCTTTCTTT
TRBD2	once	TRBJ2-1	17	TRBV4-3	CASSQVTSGRAWNEQFF	TGCGCCAGCAGCCAAGTAACTAGCGGGAGGGCCTGGAATGAGCAGTTCTTC
TRBD2	-	TRBJ2-7	16	TRBV5-4	CASSQGGTSGKYEQYF	TGTGCCAGCAGCCAAGGGGGGACTAGCGGGAAGTACGAGCAGTACTTC
TRBD1	-	TRBJ2-7	15	TRBV6-1	CASRRDRDGVYEQYF	TGTGCCAGCAGGAGAGACAGGGATGGCGTCTACGAGCAGTACTTC
TRBD2	-	TRBJ2-1	14	TRBV29-1	CSVEGTSGGVEQFF	TGCAGCGTTGAAGGGACTAGCGGGGGAGTAGAGCAGTTCTTC
-	-	TRBJ2-7	13	TRBV5-1	CASQGPNSYEQYF	TGCGCCAGCCAGGGACCGAACTCCTACGAGCAGTACTTC
TRBD2	-	TRBJ2-7	13	TRBV10-3	CAIRGTTTYEQYF	TGTGCCATCAGAGGGACTACAACCTACGAGCAGTACTTC
TRBD1	-	TRBJ1-1	15	TRBV6-6	CASSPSDRGNTEAFF	TGTGCCAGCAGTCCATCGGACAGGGGGAACACTGAAGCTTTCTTT
-	few	TRBJ1-6	15	TRBV27	CASSFGGPYNSPLHF	TGTGCCAGCAGTTTCGGGGGTCCCTATAATTCACCCCTCCACTTT
TRBD2	once	TRBJ2-1	15	TRBV6-5	CASSYRLAGDNEQFF	TGTGCCAGCAGTTACAGGCTAGCGGGAGACAATGAGCAGTTCTTC
-	-	TRBJ1-6	13	TRBV7-2	CASSRPQPSPLHF	TGTGCCAGCAGCCGACCCCAGCCCTCACCCCTCCACTTT
TRBD1	few	TRBJ1-1	14	TRBV29-1	CSVATGTGNTEAFF	TGCAGCGTCGCTACCGGGACAGGGAACACTGAAGCTTTCTTT
-	-	TRBJ1-6	16	TRBV7-2	CASSLEPLGNNSPLHF	TGTGCCAGCAGCTTAGAACCCCTAGGTAATAATTCACCCCTCCACTTT
-	-	TRBJ2-7	14	TRBV27	CASSLLGQAYEQYF	TGTGCCAGCAGTTTATTGGGACAAGCCTACGAGCAGTACTTC
TRBD2	-	TRBJ2-1	15	TRBV28	CASSRSSGGINEQFF	TGTGCCAGCAGTAGATCTAGCGGGGGGATTAATGAGCAGTTCTTC
-	-	TRBJ2-5	14	TRBV7-2	CASSFTGSGETQYF	TGTGCCAGCAGCTTCACAGGGTCCGGAGAGACCCAGTACTTC
-	-	TRBJ2-1	14	TRBV27	CASSQSFPYDEQFF	TGTGCCAGCAGTCAATCCTTTCCCTACGATGAGCAGTTCTTC
-	once	TRBJ2-1	14	TRBV5-4	CASSLIEGKAEQFF	TGTGCCAGCAGCTTGATAGAGGGGAAGGCTGAGCAGTTCTTC
-	-	TRBJ1-6	14	TRBV28	CASMVRQPNSPLHF	TGTGCCAGCATGGTCCGACAGCCCAATTCACCCCTCCACTTT
TRBD1	-	TRBJ1-1	15	TRBV10-3	CAISPWTGPNTEAFF	TGTGCCATCAGTCCTTGGACAGGCCCGAACACTGAAGCTTTCTTT
TRBD1	-	TRBJ1-1	15	TRBV23-1	CASSQSDRGSTEAFF	TGCGCCAGCAGTCAATCCGACAGGGGGAGCACTGAAGCTTTCTTT
-	-	TRBJ1-4	12	TRBV5-1	CASRRVQEKLFF	TGCGCCAGCAGGAGAGTTCAAGAAAAACTGTTTTTT
-	-	TRBJ1-1	15	TRBV5-1	CASSPEVPRNTEAFF	TGCGCCAGCTCCCCAGAGGTCCCTAGGAACACTGAAGCTTTCTTT
-	-	TRBJ1-6	15	TRBV6-6	CASSSEPTKNSPLHF	TGTGCCAGCAGTTCGGAGCCTACAAAAAATTCACCCCTCCACTTT
TRBD2	-	TRBJ2-3	20	TRBV30	CAWSGLGTSGGAKSTDTQYF	TGTGCCTGGAGTGGACTAGGGACTAGCGGGGGGGCCAAAAGCACAGATACGCAGTATTTT
-	-	TRBJ2-5	16	TRBV12-5	CASGFSVAISAETQYF	TGTGCTAGTGGTTTCTCTGTAGCCATTTCGGCGGAGACCCAGTACTTC
-	-	TRBJ2-7	11	TRBV30	CAWSASYEQYF	TGTGCCTGGAGTGCATCCTACGAGCAGTACTTC
-	-	TRBJ2-2	13	TRBV2	CASSEGPLGELFF	TGTGCCAGCAGTGAAGGGCCCCTTGGGGAGCTGTTTTTT
-	-	TRBJ2-5	15	TRBV18	CASSPELANQETQYF	TGTGCCAGCTCACCGGAACTAGCTAACCAAGAGACCCAGTACTTC
TRBD1	few	TRBJ1-2	15	TRBV9	CASSALGQGGFGYTF	TGTGCCAGCAGCGCCTTGGGACAGGGAGGTTTTGGCTACACCTTC
-	-	TRBJ2-6	15	TRBV27	CASSLWGPGANVLTF	TGTGCCAGCAGTTTATGGGGTCCTGGGGCCAACGTCCTGACTTTC
-	once	TRBJ1-5	13	TRBV7-2	CASSVTGNQPQHF	TGTGCCAGCAGCGTCACAGGGAATCAGCCCCAGCATTTT
-	-	TRBJ2-2	16	TRBV18	CASSPEVGLHTGELFF	TGTGCCAGCTCACCAGAAGTCGGGTTGCACACCGGGGAGCTGTTTTTT
TRBD2	-	TRBJ2-7	14	TRBV9	CASSSTSGSYEQYF	TGTGCCAGCAGCTCGACTAGCGGGAGTTACGAGCAGTACTTC
TRBD1	-	TRBJ2-7	15	TRBV18	CASSPGTVSIYEQYF	TGTGCCAGCTCACCTGGGACAGTAAGTATCTACGAGCAGTACTTC
-	-	TRBJ1-5	13	TRBV6-5	CASSQQLNQPQHF	TGTGCCAGCAGCCAGCAGTTGAATCAGCCCCAGCATTTT
TRBD2	-	TRBJ2-5	16	TRBV30	CAWSLGLGDDTETQYF	TGTGCCTGGAGCCTGGGACTAGGAGATGATACAGAGACCCAGTACTTC
-	-	TRBJ1-4	11	TRBV7-9	CASTGREKLFF	TGTGCCAGCACGGGACGGGAAAAACTGTTTTTT
TRBD1	-	TRBJ2-7	15	TRBV4-3	CASSGDRDSSYEQYF	TGCGCCAGCAGCGGAGACCGGGACAGCTCCTACGAGCAGTACTTC
-	few	TRBJ2-7	11	TRBV7-2	CASSPSYEQYF	TGTGCCAGCAGCCCGTCGTACGAGCAGTACTTC
-	-	TRBJ1-2	17	TRBV5-8	CASSKFKIQGSSYGYTF	TGTGCCAGCAGCAAGTTTAAGATTCAGGGAAGCTCCTATGGCTACACCTTC
TRBD1	-	TRBJ2-7	14	TRBV10-2	CASYPGQGRYEQYF	TGCGCCAGCTACCCTGGACAGGGTCGGTACGAGCAGTACTTC
-	-	TRBJ1-4	14	TRBV28	CALGSTDTLGKLFF	TGTGCCTTGGGTAGTACAGACACCCTGGGGAAACTGTTTTTT
-	-	TRBJ2-6	18	TRBV29-1	CSVETVAPMLAGANVLTF	TGCAGCGTTGAGACGGTGGCCCCTATGCTAGCCGGGGCCAACGTCCTGACTTTC
-	once	TRBJ2-7	16	TRBV7-2	CASSLALTSHGYEQYF	TGTGCCAGCAGCTTAGCGCTCACTAGTCATGGCTACGAGCAGTACTTC
-	-	TRBJ1-5	14	TRBV6-6	CASRAAGGNQPQHF	TGTGCCAGCAGGGCGGCAGGGGGCAATCAGCCCCAGCATTTT
-	-	TRBJ1-5	13	TRBV18	CASSPDISQPQHF	TGTGCCAGCTCACCCGACATCTCTCAGCCCCAGCATTTT
-	-	TRBJ2-3	13	TRBV10-3	CAISELERDQQYF	TGTGCCATCAGTGAGTTAGAGAGGGATCAGCAGTATTTT